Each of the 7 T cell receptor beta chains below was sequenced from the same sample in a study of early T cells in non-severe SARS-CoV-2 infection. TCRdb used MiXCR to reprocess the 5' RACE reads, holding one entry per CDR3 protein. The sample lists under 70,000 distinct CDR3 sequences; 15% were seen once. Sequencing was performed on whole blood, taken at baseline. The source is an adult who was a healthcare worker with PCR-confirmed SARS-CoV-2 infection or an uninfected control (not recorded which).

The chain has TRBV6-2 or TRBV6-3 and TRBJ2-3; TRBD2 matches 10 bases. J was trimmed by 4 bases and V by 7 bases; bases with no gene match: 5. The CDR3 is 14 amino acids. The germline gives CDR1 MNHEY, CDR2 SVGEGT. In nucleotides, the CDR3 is TGTGCCAGCACAGCGGGAGGGACCTCAGATACGCAGTATTTT. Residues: CASTAGGTSDTQYF.

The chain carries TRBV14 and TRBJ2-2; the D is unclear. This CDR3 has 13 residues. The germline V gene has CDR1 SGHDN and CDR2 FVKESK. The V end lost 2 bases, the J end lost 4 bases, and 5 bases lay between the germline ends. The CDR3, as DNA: TGTGCCAGCAGCCAATATGTCACCGGGGAGCTGTTTTTT. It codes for CASSQYVTGELFF.

CDR3 in amino acids: CASSPKEGAQNQPQHF. The CDR3 DNA sequence: TGTGCCAGCTCACCTAAGGAGGGCGCGCAAAATCAGCCCCAGCATTTT. The chain links TRBV18 to TRBJ1-5, with D hard to call. Per the germline V gene, CDR1 is KGHSH and CDR2 is LQKENI. The CDR3 loop spans 16 amino acids. Trimming cost V 3 bases and J 4 bases, with 16 bases left between them. Together with reference TRBV18 and TRBJ1-5, the CDR3 gives the full variable domain: NAGVMQNPRHLVRRRGQEARLRCSPMKGHSHVYWYRQLPEEGLKFMVYLQKENIIDESGMPKERFSAEFPKEGPSILRIQQVVRGDSAAYFCASSPKEGAQNQPQHFGDGTRLSIL.

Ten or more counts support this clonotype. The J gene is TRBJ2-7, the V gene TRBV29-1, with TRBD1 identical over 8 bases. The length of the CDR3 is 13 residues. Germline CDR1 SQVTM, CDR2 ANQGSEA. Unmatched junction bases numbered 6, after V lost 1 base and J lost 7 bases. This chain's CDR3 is CSVEGRGQGEQYF. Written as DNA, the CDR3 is TGCAGCGTTGAAGGCAGGGGGCAGGGTGAGCAGTACTTC.

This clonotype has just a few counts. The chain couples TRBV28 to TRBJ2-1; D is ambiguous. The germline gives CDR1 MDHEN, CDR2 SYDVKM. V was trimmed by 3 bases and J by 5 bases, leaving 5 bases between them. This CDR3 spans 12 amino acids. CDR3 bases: TGTGCCAGCAGTTTCTTTGACAATGAGCAGTTCTTC. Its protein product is CASSFFDNEQFF.

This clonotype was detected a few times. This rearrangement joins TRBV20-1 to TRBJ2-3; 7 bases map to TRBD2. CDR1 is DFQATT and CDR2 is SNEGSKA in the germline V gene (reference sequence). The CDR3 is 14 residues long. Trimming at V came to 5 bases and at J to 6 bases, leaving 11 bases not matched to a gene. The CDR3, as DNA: TGCAGTGCTCCGGAACAACTGGGGGGGGATACGCAGTATTTT. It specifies CSAPEQLGGDTQYF.

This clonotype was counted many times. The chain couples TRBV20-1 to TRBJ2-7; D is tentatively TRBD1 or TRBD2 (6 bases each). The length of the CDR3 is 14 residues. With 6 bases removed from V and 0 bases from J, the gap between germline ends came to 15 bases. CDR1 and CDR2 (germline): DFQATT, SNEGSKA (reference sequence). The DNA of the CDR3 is TGCAGTGCCGACGCGGGACACCTCTCCTACGAGCAGTACTTC. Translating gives CSADAGHLSYEQYF.